The T cell receptor (beta chain) under discussion was sequenced for a study of CD8+CD57+ T cells in acquired aplastic anemia. This clonotype was recorded at least ten times. The ends were cut back, 7 bases at V and 0 bases at J, with 9 bases in the middle. Looked up from germline, CDR1 is MNHEY and CDR2 is SVGAGI. This CDR3 is built from 13 residues. TCR beta VDJ and CDR3 profiling used genomic DNA as template. TCRdb ran MiXCR on the reads and lists one entry per CDR3 protein. In the table there are some 280,000 distinct CDR3 sequences, around 60% of which are singletons. The receptor was isolated from a human donor with severe aplastic anemia or a healthy control (not recorded which). The source material was sorted CD4+, CD8+, or CD8+CD57+ T cells (not recorded which) from PBMCs. The chain has TRBV6-5 and TRBJ1-1, with D hard to call. The CDR3 nucleotides read TGTGCCAGCACCCTAGAATTGAACACTGAAGCTTTCTTT. The encoded protein is CASTLELNTEAFF.